These 2 T cell receptor beta chains were sequenced from one sample in a study of blood T cell repertoires in COVID-19. Sequenced by immunoSEQ multiplex PCR; TCRdb stores in-frame clones only, minus some. The top ten hold about 1.6% of the sample, which has about 300,000 clones, about 87% seen once. Source material: peripheral blood. All receptors come from a woman aged 40 to 55 who had recovered from COVID-19.

This rearrangement joins TRBV27 to TRBJ1-6; possibly TRBD1 for D (5 bases). Trimming pared 2 bases from V and 9 bases from J, leaving 14 bases between. The CDR3 runs 15 residues. Germline CDR1 MNHEY, CDR2 SMNVEV (reference sequence). The CDR3 is CASSLGRGISSPLHF. The CDR3 DNA reads as TGTGCCAGCAGTTTAGGGCGGGGGATAAGTTCACCCCTCCACTTT.

This chain links TRBV27 with TRBJ1-6, with TRBD1 matching over 7 bases. The V gene's germline CDR1 is MNHEY and CDR2 SMNVEV (reference sequence). The CDR3 runs 17 residues. V lost 6 bases to trimming and J lost 4 bases; unmatched junction nucleotides: 12. The chain's CDR3 is CASSRARDSDYNSPLHF. In nucleotides, the CDR3 is TGTGCCAGCAGCCGAGCCCGGGACAGCGATTATAATTCACCCCTCCACTTT.